Sequencing of this TCR beta chain was carried out in a study of human T cells and chemical hapten exposure. TCRdb independently ran MiXCR on the RACE reads; one entry per CDR3 protein. The sample lists some 82,000 distinct CDR3 sequences, 6.5% to 8.5% seen once, with roughly 1.4% in the top ten. The table lists this clonotype with many counts. Germline CDR1 reads MGHDK; CDR2 reads SYGVNS. The CDR3 spans 15 residues. Trimming removed 0 bases from V and 8 bases from J, with 13 bases in between. Regarding time point: patch test 2, 6 weeks after DPC sensitization. Indicated treatment: therapeutic diphenylcyclopropenone sensitization with weekly scalp DPC.

This chain joins TRBV25-1 and TRBJ1-4; D is possibly TRBD1 (5 bases). Sequences were derived from whole blood, sampled in connection with sensitization to the hapten diphenylcyclopropenone (DPC). This sequence was found in a woman aged 30 to 39 with alopecia areata. Some clones in this sample may be carry-over from other donors' samples. CDR3 amino acids: CASSEYRQGGEKLFF. As DNA, the CDR3 is TGTGCCAGCAGTGAATATCGGCAGGGAGGAGAAAAACTGTTTTTT.